The T cell receptor beta chain described here comes from a study of neoadjuvant nivolumab and ipilimumab in lung cancer. CDR1 MDHEN and CDR2 SYDVKM come from the germline V gene. V lost 7 bases and J 2 bases, leaving 12 bases between the germline ends. The CDR3 totals 13 residues. Of note for this clone: As yet, its antigen is unknown.

Sequencing used immunoSEQ multiplex PCR; TCRdb keeps in-frame clones, though not all of them. This repertoire shows roughly 18,000 clones, roughly 79% found once; its top ten account for under 9.5%. Findings and caveats of the study: Resected-tumor TCR richness correlated positively with pretherapy blood richness. From pretherapy to surgery, tumor richness and clonality rose with dual therapy. Only a single major-pathologic-response sample was available for clonality analysis. Compared with tumor-adjacent uninvolved lung, resected tumors showed greater richness and clonality.

This TCR derives from an adult with non-small cell lung cancer. The source was tumor tissue, collected after neoadjuvant nivolumab, alone or with ipilimumab, at or shortly before surgery. The V gene is TRBV28, the J gene TRBJ2-7, with a possible D match to TRBD1 (6 bases). The CDR3 loop is CASIGGQTYEQYF. The CDR3 DNA reads TGTGCCAGCATTGGGGGACAAACCTACGAGCAGTACTTC.